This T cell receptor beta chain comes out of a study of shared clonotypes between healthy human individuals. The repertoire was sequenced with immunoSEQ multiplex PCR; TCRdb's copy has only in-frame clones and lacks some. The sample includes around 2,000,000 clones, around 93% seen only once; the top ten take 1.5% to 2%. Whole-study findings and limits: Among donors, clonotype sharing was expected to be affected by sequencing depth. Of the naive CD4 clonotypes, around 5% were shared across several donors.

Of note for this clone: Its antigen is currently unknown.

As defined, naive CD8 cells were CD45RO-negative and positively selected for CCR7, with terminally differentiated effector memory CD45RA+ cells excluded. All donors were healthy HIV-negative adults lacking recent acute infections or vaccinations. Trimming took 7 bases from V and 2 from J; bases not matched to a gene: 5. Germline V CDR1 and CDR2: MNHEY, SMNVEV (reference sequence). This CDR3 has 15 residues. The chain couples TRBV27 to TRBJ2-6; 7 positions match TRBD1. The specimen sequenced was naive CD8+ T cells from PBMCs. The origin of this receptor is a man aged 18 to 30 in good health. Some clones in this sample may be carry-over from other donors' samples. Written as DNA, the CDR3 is TGTGCCAGCAATCGCCAGGGGGCTGGGGCCAACGTCCTGACTTTC. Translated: CASNRQGAGANVLTF.